Here is one T cell receptor (beta chain) with its context. Its antigen is still unknown. These data are taken from a study of T cell responses to AZD1222 COVID-19 vaccine. Study-wide points: Distributed over spike, vaccine-associated CD4 TCRs predominated at 160-218 and 743-854.

Trimming removed 2 bases at V and 7 bases at J, with 8 bases between. CDR1 and CDR2 from the germline V gene are MDHEN and SYDVKM. The CDR3 extends over 12 amino acids. Clones were sequenced by immunoSEQ multiplex PCR, and TCRdb holds only the in-frame ones, with some missing. Of 120,000 to 150,000 clones listed, roughly 90% are singletons. V is TRBV28 and J is TRBJ1-1; D may be TRBD1 (5 bases). This clonotype was sampled from an adult in good health. Here the sequenced sample was peripheral blood, taken on day 0 of AZD1222 vaccination. The chain's CDR3 is CASSLLGGEAFF. In DNA form, the CDR3 reads TGTGCCAGCAGTTTACTGGGGGGTGAAGCTTTCTTT.